Following are 6 T cell receptor beta chains from one sample sequenced in a study of blood T cell repertoires in COVID-19 (dated by TCRdb to the early 2020s). Receptor libraries were prepared by the immunoSEQ multiplex PCR assay. As stored in TCRdb, this immuneACCESS dataset retains in-frame rearrangements with V and J assigned. A fraction of the clones does not appear; measured against another copy, unresolved V genes explain less than half of the discrepancy, and the remainder lacks a known reason. The sample records 390,000 or so clones, around 87% of which are singletons. The top ten constitute 8% to 13% of the sample. The sequenced material came from peripheral blood. The receptors were sampled from a woman in her 30s with COVID-19, enrolled during active disease.

The rearrangement links TRBV2 to TRBJ2-2, with TRBD1 matching over 8 bases. V shed 0 bases, J shed 7 bases, and the junction held 13 bases outside the gene matches. CDR1 SNHLY and CDR2 FYNNEI come from the germline V gene. This CDR3 contains 18 residues. The CDR3 protein is CASSEAPGQGEFGGELFF. In nucleotides, the CDR3 is TGTGCCAGCAGTGAAGCCCCTGGACAGGGCGAGTTCGGCGGGGAGCTGTTTTTT.

The CDR3 loop is CASSQDGGQGELLNTEAFF. The CDR3 bases are TGTGCCAGCAGCCAAGATGGCGGGCAGGGGGAACTCTTGAACACTGAAGCTTTCTTT. This rearrangement joins TRBV3-1 (or the pseudogene TRBV3-2) to TRBJ1-1; 7 nucleotides agree with TRBD1. Unmatched junction bases numbered 13, after V lost 0 bases and J lost 0 bases. Germline V gene sequence: CDR1 LGHDT, CDR2 YNNKEL (reference sequence). The CDR3 is 19 amino acids.

The rearrangement links TRBV2 to TRBJ2-3; 10 nucleotides align to TRBD2. The CDR3 spans 15 residues. Germline V gene data show CDR1 as SNHLY and CDR2 as FYNNEI. V was clipped by 5 bases and J by 0 bases; unmatched bases: 2. This CDR3 is CASSLTSGSTDTQYF. CDR3 bases: TGTGCCAGCAGTTTGACTAGCGGGAGCACAGATACGCAGTATTTT.

This chain links TRBV9 with TRBJ2-1, with 8 bases matching TRBD2. The V and J ends lost 6 bases and 10 bases, in that order; junction bases with no gene match: 15. This CDR3 spans 15 amino acids. Germline assignment: CDR1 SGDLS and CDR2 YYNGEE. The CDR3 is CASNPDGREAQEQFF. CDR3 nucleotide sequence: TGTGCCAGCAACCCGGATGGGCGGGAGGCACAGGAGCAGTTCTTC.

The chain joins TRBV5-8 to TRBJ2-1; 10 positions match TRBD1. CDR1 SGHTS and CDR2 YDEGEE come from the germline V gene. The ends lost 7 bases at V and 6 bases at J; junction bases unmatched: 10. This CDR3 spans 15 amino acids. CDR3 coding DNA: TGTGCCAGCGGCTCCGGGACAGGGGTTCTCAATGAGCAGTTCTTC. Translation gives CASGSGTGVLNEQFF.

The gene calls are TRBV9 and TRBJ1-1; perhaps TRBD1 as D (5 bases). Germline CDR1 is SGDLS and CDR2 is YYNGEE. The CDR3 consists of 16 residues. V gave up 3 bases and J gave up 3 bases, with 18 bases separating them. The DNA of the CDR3 is TGTGCCAGCAGCGCCGACCCCGGGTGGGACTACACTGAAGCTTTCTTT. Translating gives CASSADPGWDYTEAFF.